The T cell receptor (beta chain) described here comes from a study of blood T cell repertoires in COVID-19. Background on the study: Spain, Italy and the United States supplied samples that represented acute and convalescent COVID-19. PBMCs, B-cell-depleted T cells, or T cells were the source of the cDNA or gDNA that made up the material.

The CDR3 loop spans 15 amino acids. From germline, CDR1 is MNHEY and CDR2 SVGAGI. After removal of 4 bases from V and 5 bases from J, the junction contained 7 bases not matched to a gene. In the source study's methods: By means of reference gene primer amplification, nucleated cell counts were estimated. Sequencing used immunoSEQ multiplex PCR; TCRdb keeps in-frame clones, though not all of them. That table is the source of V, J and clone size, and D and trimming were worked out from the DNA. This sample yields about 88,000 clones, of which approximately 89% are seen a single time; around 10% belongs to the top ten.

Sequencing was performed on peripheral blood. This TCR was sampled from an elderly man with acute or convalescent COVID-19. V and J are TRBV6-5 and TRBJ2-3, with 9 nucleotides matching TRBD1. Written as DNA, the CDR3 is TGTGCCAGCAGTTGGGGGGGACAGGGTGGAGATACGCAGTATTTT. Its translation is CASSWGGQGGDTQYF.